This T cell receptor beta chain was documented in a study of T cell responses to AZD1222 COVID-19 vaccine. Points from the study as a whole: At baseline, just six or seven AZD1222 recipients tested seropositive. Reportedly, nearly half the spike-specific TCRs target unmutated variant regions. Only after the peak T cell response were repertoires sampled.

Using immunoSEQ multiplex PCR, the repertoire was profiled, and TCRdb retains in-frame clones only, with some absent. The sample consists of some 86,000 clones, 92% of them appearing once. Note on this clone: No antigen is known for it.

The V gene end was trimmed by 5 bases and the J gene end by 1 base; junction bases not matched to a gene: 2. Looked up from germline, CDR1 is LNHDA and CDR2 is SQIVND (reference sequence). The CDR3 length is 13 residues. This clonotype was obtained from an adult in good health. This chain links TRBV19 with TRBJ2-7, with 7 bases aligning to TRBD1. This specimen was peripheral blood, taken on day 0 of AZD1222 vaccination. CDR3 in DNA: TGTGCCAGTAGTTGGGGACAGTCCTACGAGCAGTACTTC. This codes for CASSWGQSYEQYF.